This T cell receptor beta chain emerged from a study of shared clonotypes between healthy human individuals. CDR1 is MNHNS and CDR2 is SASEGT in the germline V gene. The CDR3 length is 16 residues. V lost 4 bases and J lost 7; bases outside the gene matches: 12. The data were produced by immunoSEQ multiplex PCR, yet TCRdb's version contains in-frame clones alone and is incomplete. This table holds about 330,000 clones, over 75% found once. The chain uses TRBV6-1 and TRBJ1-4; 7 nucleotides line up with TRBD1. The receptor was derived from a man aged 18-30 years in good health. The sequenced sample was memory CD8+ T cells sorted from blood. Subset defined: CD45RO+ cells pooled with CCR7-negative TemRA cells. CDR3 in DNA: TGTGCCAGCAGTGCTAAAGCTACAGGGGAAGTTGAAAAACTGTTTTTT. Translating it yields CASSAKATGEVEKLFF.